This entry is about one T cell receptor (beta chain). Antigen unknown. TCRdb recomputed calls from the RT-PCR reads with MiXCR, one row per CDR3 protein. The data hold under 500,000 distinct CDR3 sequences, with 10% to 11% observed a single time. This record comes from a study of response to subunit inactivated influenza vaccine. General study results and limits: Authors suggested each seasonal influenza vaccination recruits few new T cells.

CDR1 is SGHTA and CDR2 is FQGNSA in the germline V gene. CDR3 size: 11 residues. V was shortened by 5 bases and J by 8 bases, with 8 bases between the two germline ends. The TCR originated in a man aged 45-65 years who received an inactivated influenza vaccine. The chain combines TRBV7-2 with TRBJ2-3; D uncertain. The starting material was PBMCs from blood, obtained more than 35 days after vaccination. The CDR3 loop reads CASSPRVTQYF. In DNA form, the CDR3 reads TGTGCCAGCAGCCCCCGCGTTACGCAGTATTTT. The full variable domain, rest sourced from reference TRBV7-2 and TRBJ2-3, is GAGVSQSPSNKVTEKGKDVELRCDPISGHTALYWYRQSLGQGLEFLIYFQGNSAPDKSGLPSDRFSAERTGGSVSTLTIQRTQQEDSAVYLCASSPRVTQYFGPGTRLTVL.